These 10 T cell receptor beta chains were sequenced from one sample in a study of T cell clonality in common variable immunodeficiency (dated by TCRdb to between 2014 and 2016). General findings and caveats noted by the study authors: CVID TCRbeta sequences were reported to have fewer deletions and N-nucleotide insertions and to lack highly modified clones with 13 or more V deletions.

The antigens of these receptors remain unknown. Preparation of the library involved the immunoSEQ multiplex PCR assay. TCRdb obtained this table from immuneACCESS and retained in-frame rearrangements with V and J assigned. These tables miss some clones; where compared with another copy, unresolved V genes account for less than half of the shortfall, and the remainder is unexplained. The sample counts about 28,000 clones, each observed more than once. In total, the top ten clones hold approximately 3% of the sample. The sequenced sample consisted of peripheral blood mononuclear cells. The origin of the receptors is a human donor with common variable immunodeficiency.

This clone counts as medium-sized (0.01 to 0.1%). The CDR3 end lies 3 residues beyond the end of the read and is filled in from the germline J gene. The genes are TRBV19 and TRBJ1-1, with 9 bases fitting TRBD1. The CDR3 contains 16 residues. The J segment lost 0 bases and the V segment lost 6 bases, leaving 8 bases of the junction unmatched. Germline V gene sequence: CDR1 LNHDA, CDR2 SQIVND (reference sequence). The covered CDR3 bases are TGTGCCAGTAGAACAGGGGGCAGCCGAGTGAACACTGAA. This sequence encodes CASRTGGSRVNTE. The CDR3 in full is CASRTGGSRVNTEAFF.

This clone has only a few counts. The CDR3 end falls 3 residues outside the read, so it is completed with the germline J gene. The V call is TRBV5-6, the J call TRBJ1-2; 7 nucleotides align to TRBD1. The V segment lost 7 bases and the J segment 2 bases; nucleotides outside the gene matches: 8. The CDR3 sequence is 14 residues long. In germline, CDR1 is SGHDT, CDR2 YYEEEE. CDR3 loop: CASLRTGLNYGYTF. The DNA read from the CDR3 is TGTGCCAGCTTAAGGACAGGATTAAACTATGGC.

Many counts were recorded for this clone. The CDR3 extends 3 residues past the end of the read, so its final part is completed from the germline J gene. This chain uses TRBV29-1 with TRBJ1-1, with 7 positions matching TRBD1. Germline V gene sequence: CDR1 SQVTM, CDR2 ANQGSEA. The CDR3 spans 14 residues. The part of the CDR3 DNA that was read is TGCAGCGTTGATGTGGACAGGCAGGGACTGTGG. As protein: CSVDVDRQGLW. In full, the CDR3 reads CSVDVDRQGLWAFF.

This clone has only a few counts. The missing CDR3 end, 3 residues past where the read stops, is filled in from the germline J gene. The chain carries TRBV6-1 and TRBJ2-5; 12 bases fit TRBD2. The CDR3 runs to 16 residues. Germline CDR1 MNHNS, CDR2 SASEGT. V shed 2 bases, J shed 5 bases, and the junction held 6 bases outside the gene matches. CDR3 DNA, as far as it was read: TGTGCCAGCAGTGAATGGGGCCTAGCGGGAGGGGAGACC. The encoded protein is CASSEWGLAGGET. The whole CDR3 is CASSEWGLAGGETQYF.

Comment on this clone: Read sequence stops 3 residues before the CDR3 end, and the germline J gene provides the missing end. This chain connects TRBV7-9 to TRBJ2-2; 7 bases are shared with TRBD1. The CDR3 extends over 15 amino acids. CDR1 and CDR2 (germline): SEHNR, FQNEAQ (reference sequence). Trimming took 0 bases from V and 4 from J; bases not matched to a gene: 2. CDR3 residues: CASSLAGGPTGELFF. The CDR3 bases that were read are TGTGCCAGCAGCTTAGCAGGGGGCCCCACCGGGGAG.

Comments on this clone: The CDR3 end is not reached by the read, which stops 3 residues before it; the germline J gene fills it in. This rearrangement joins TRBV7-9 to TRBJ2-7, with D uncertain. This CDR3 has 13 residues. V was trimmed by 1 base and J by 5 bases, leaving 9 bases between them. The germline V gene has CDR1 SEHNR and CDR2 FQNEAQ (reference sequence). The covered CDR3 bases are TGTGCCAGCAGCTTAGGCCCAGTGAACGAG. Protein sequence: CASSLGPVNE. The CDR3 in its entirety is CASSLGPVNEQYF.

This clone has at least ten counts. The observed sequence ends 3 residues before the CDR3 terminus, with the missing tail filled in from the germline J gene. V usage is TRBV20-1 and J usage is TRBJ2-2, with D uncertain. Trimming shortened V by 3 bases and J by 4 bases, and 9 bases separated the two germline ends. This CDR3 comprises 13 residues. Germline CDR1 DFQATT, CDR2 SNEGSKA (reference sequence). The CDR3 loop reads CSASDTRTGELFF. The part of the CDR3 DNA that was read is TGCAGTGCTAGCGACACGCGCACCGGGGAG.

This clone was found a few times. Sequencing ends 3 residues short of the CDR3 end; the germline J gene provides the rest. The V gene is TRBV7-9, the J gene TRBJ2-1; TRBD2 aligns across 10 bases. The trim removed 4 bases at V and 4 bases at J, leaving 4 bases unmatched. CDR1 and CDR2 from the germline V gene are SEHNR and FQNEAQ (reference sequence). CDR3 length: 15 residues. The part of the CDR3 DNA that was read is TGTGCCAGCAGCTCCCTAGCGGGGGCTTACAATGAG. Translated, it gives CASSSLAGAYNE. The complete CDR3 protein is CASSSLAGAYNEQFF.

For this clone: Sequencing ends 3 residues short of the CDR3 end; the germline J gene provides the rest. The chain has TRBV18 and TRBJ1-1, with TRBD1 identical over 7 bases. With 1 base clipped from V and 0 bases from J, the junction kept 8 bases outside the gene matches. Germline CDR1 is KGHSH and CDR2 is LQKENI. CDR3 length: 17 amino acids. The CDR3 bases that were read are TGTGCCAGCTCACCACTGACAGGGCAAGTATTGAACACTGAA. It specifies CASSPLTGQVLNTE. The complete CDR3 reads CASSPLTGQVLNTEAFF.

In this sample, this clone turned up many times. The CDR3 end lies 3 residues beyond the end of the read and is filled in from the germline J gene. This chain links TRBV18 with TRBJ2-7, with no clear D. The germline gives CDR1 KGHSH, CDR2 LQKENI. V was shortened by 0 bases and J by 2 bases, with 8 bases between the two germline ends. The CDR3 extends over 14 amino acids. The DNA read from the CDR3 is TGTGCCAGCTCACCACCGAACGGTGCCTACGAG. This codes for CASSPPNGAYE. The whole CDR3 is CASSPPNGAYEQYF.